These T cell receptor beta chains were read from a single sample in a study of graft-versus-host responses after intestinal transplantation. For these receptors, no antigen is known. Repertoires were generated with immunoSEQ multiplex PCR, while TCRdb's copy carries only in-frame clones and drops some. This sample yields about 120,000 clones, of which 90% to 95% are seen a single time; more than 0.09% belongs to the top ten. The source material was unstimulated CD4+ T cells sorted from spleen or lymph node cells, sampled before intestinal transplant. The receptors were gathered from a human donor who received an intestinal transplant. CDR3s include the opening cysteine and the closing phenylalanine or tryptophan. A D gene is named only where the DNA matches it firmly. Clone size, where shown, is once, few, many, or a class for clones that have expanded.

>TRBJ2-7|.|TRBD1|TRBV27
CASRHPGQGVYEQYF
TGTGCCAGCAGGCACCCGGGACAGGGAGTCTACGAGCAGTACTTC
>TRBJ2-1|.|TRBD2|TRBV19
CASRPASGYYNEQFF
TGTGCCAGTAGACCTGCTAGCGGATACTACAATGAGCAGTTCTTC
>TRBJ2-7|once|TRBD2|TRBV4-2
CASSQQTSGRTYEQYF
TGTGCCAGCAGCCAGCAGACTAGCGGGAGGACCTACGAGCAGTACTTC
>TRBJ2-2|.|.|TRBV6-5
CASSSGLSGELFF
TGTGCCAGCAGTTCGGGACTCTCCGGTGAGCTGTTTTTT
>TRBJ1-5|.|TRBD1|TRBV30
CAWSSGTGRQPQHF
TGTGCCTGGAGTTCCGGGACAGGGCGGCAGCCCCAGCATTTT
>TRBJ2-7|.|TRBD1|TRBV27
CASRNYTGTGSYEQYF
TGTGCCAGCAGAAATTATACCGGGACAGGATCCTACGAGCAGTACTTC
>TRBJ2-5|.|TRBD2|TRBV11-2
CASSPIGLAPWVQYF
TGTGCCAGCAGCCCTATTGGACTAGCCCCCTGGGTGCAGTACTTC
>TRBJ2-3|.|TRBD1|TRBV30
CAWSGGQGAWDTQYF
TGTGCCTGGAGTGGAGGACAGGGGGCCTGGGATACGCAGTATTTT
>TRBJ2-2|.|TRBD1|TRBV5-1
CASSVHRDRGTGELFF
TGCGCCAGCAGCGTACACCGGGACAGGGGCACCGGGGAGCTGTTTTTT
>TRBJ1-2|.|.|TRBV10-3
CAISGDPSRGNGYTF
TGTGCCATCAGTGGGGACCCCAGTCGCGGGAATGGCTACACCTTC
>TRBJ2-1|.|TRBD1|TRBV9
CASSAGQGLEQFF
TGTGCCAGCAGCGCCGGACAGGGGTTAGAGCAGTTCTTC
>TRBJ2-5|.|.|TRBV14
CASSPLGLTRGETQYF
TGTGCCAGCAGCCCCCTGGGGCTTACTCGGGGGGAGACCCAGTACTTC
>TRBJ1-2|.|.|TRBV5-4
CASSSAGTRVGYGYTF
TGTGCCAGCAGCTCAGCCGGGACCCGGGTAGGCTATGGCTACACCTTC
>TRBJ2-7|.|TRBD2|TRBV7-9
CASSPDWRGTSGSYEQYF
TGTGCCAGCAGCCCTGACTGGCGCGGGACTAGCGGCTCCTACGAGCAGTACTTC
>TRBJ2-7|.|TRBD2|TRBV27
CASSSPPRGRANEQYF
TGTGCCAGCAGTTCCCCTCCCCGCGGGAGGGCAAACGAGCAGTACTTC
>TRBJ2-5|.|TRBD2|TRBV10-2
CASSVAGVETQYF
TGCGCCAGCAGTGTAGCGGGAGTAGAGACCCAGTACTTC
>TRBJ1-5|.|.|TRBV6-5
CASSNRVGGNQPQHF
TGTGCCAGCAGTAACAGGGTAGGTGGCAATCAGCCCCAGCATTTT
>TRBJ2-7|.|.|TRBV28
CASRLAFSGKYEQYF
TGTGCCAGCAGGCTCGCATTTTCAGGGAAATACGAGCAGTACTTC
>TRBJ2-7|.|.|TRBV7-8
CASSTRTDYYEQYF
TGTGCCAGCAGCACTCGGACTGACTACTACGAGCAGTACTTC